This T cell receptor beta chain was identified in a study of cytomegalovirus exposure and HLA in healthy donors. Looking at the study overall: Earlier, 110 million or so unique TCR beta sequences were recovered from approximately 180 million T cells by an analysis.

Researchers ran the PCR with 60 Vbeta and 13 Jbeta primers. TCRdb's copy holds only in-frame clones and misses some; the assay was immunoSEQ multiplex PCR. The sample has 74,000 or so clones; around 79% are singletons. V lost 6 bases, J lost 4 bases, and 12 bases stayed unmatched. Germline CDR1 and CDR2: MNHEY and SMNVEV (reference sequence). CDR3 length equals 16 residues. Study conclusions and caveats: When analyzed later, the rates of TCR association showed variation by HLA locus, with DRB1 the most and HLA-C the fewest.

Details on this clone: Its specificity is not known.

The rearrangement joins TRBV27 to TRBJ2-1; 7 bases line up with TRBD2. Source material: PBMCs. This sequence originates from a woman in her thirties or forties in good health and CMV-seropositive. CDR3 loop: CASRTTSYNAYNEQFF. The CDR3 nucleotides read TGTGCCAGCAGGACGACTAGCTACAACGCGTACAATGAGCAGTTCTTC.